These 9 T cell receptor beta chains were all obtained from the same sample, sequenced in a study of T-cell reconstitution after alpha-beta-depleted transplantation in children. Unique molecular identifiers featured in how the TCRbeta library was prepared. TCRdb reprocessed the PCR reads via MiXCR and lists one record per CDR3 protein. The sample carries hundreds of thousands of distinct CDR3 sequences, roughly 14% recorded once. The specimen comprised PBMCs, sampled before TCRalphabeta/CD19-depleted stem cell transplant. The source of these receptors is a girl aged 2 to 10 with congenital amegakaryocytic thrombocytopenia, due to receive a stem cell transplant.

This clonotype was seen ten or more times. The genes are TRBV12-3 or TRBV12-4 and TRBJ1-5, with 7 bases aligning to TRBD1. Trimming at V came to 1 base and at J to 2 bases, leaving 5 bases not matched to a gene. This CDR3 has 16 residues. The CDR3 coding sequence is TGTGCCAGCAGTTTAGAGGGGGCGGCAGGCAATCAGCCCCAGCATTTT. Encoded protein: CASSLEGAAGNQPQHF.

This sequence joins TRBV28 and TRBJ2-7; tentative D call: TRBD1 (6 bases). Germline lookup yields CDR1 MDHEN and CDR2 SYDVKM. CDR3 length: 18 amino acids. V was trimmed by 4 bases and J by 0 bases, leaving 22 bases between them. The CDR3 is CASSSQRSRGFSSYEQYF. CDR3 bases: TGTGCCAGCAGTTCACAACGCTCGAGGGGGTTTAGCTCCTACGAGCAGTACTTC.

There are many counts of this clonotype. CDR3 sequence (DNA): TGTGCCTCAGAGACTAGCGGGCGGGATGAGCAGTTCTTC. Its protein product is CASETSGRDEQFF. This chain links TRBV10-3 with TRBJ2-1; 10 bases agree with TRBD2. CDR3 length equals 13 residues. V dropped 11 bases and J dropped 8; count of bases not matched to a gene: 9. Germline V gene data show CDR1 as ENHRY and CDR2 as SYGVKD.

This clonotype was recorded a few times. The rearrangement joins TRBV20-1 to TRBJ2-1; 8 bases agree with TRBD2. Trimming removed 1 base from V and 5 bases from J; junction bases left unmatched: 10. Germline CDR1 reads DFQATT; CDR2 reads SNEGSKA (reference sequence). This CDR3 comprises 16 residues. CDR3 nucleotides: TGCAGTGCTAGAGGTCCGAGCGGGAGATCCCACAATGAGCAGTTCTTC. Translation gives CSARGPSGRSHNEQFF.

This clonotype was observed many times. The chain employs TRBV20-1 and TRBJ2-5, with 7 nucleotides matching TRBD2. Germline CDR1 reads DFQATT; CDR2 reads SNEGSKA (reference sequence). Germline trimming cut 4 bases from V and 5 bases from J; bases unmatched to any gene: 7. The CDR3 extends over 13 amino acids. For the CDR3, the DNA is TGCAGTGCTACCCGGGGGGTTAGGGAGACCCAGTACTTC. Its translation is CSATRGVRETQYF.

This clonotype appeared many times. The chain is built from TRBV5-1 and TRBJ2-2, with D perhaps matching TRBD2 (5 bases). The CDR3 extends over 14 amino acids. Trimming pared 3 bases from V and 8 bases from J, leaving 14 bases between. The germline V gene has CDR1 SGHRS and CDR2 YFSETQ. The DNA of the CDR3 is TGCGCCAGCAGCTCCCGAGGGTACGTGGGGGAGCTGTTTTTT. Translated, it gives CASSSRGYVGELFF. Variable domain in full (rest from reference TRBV5-1 and TRBJ2-2): KAGVTQTPRYLIKTRGQQVTLSCSPISGHRSVSWYQQTPGQGLQFLFEYFSETQRNKGNFPGRFSGRQFSNSRSEMNVSTLELGDSALYLCASSSRGYVGELFFGEGSRLTVL.

This clonotype was detected many times. The chain employs TRBV19 and TRBJ1-1, with D hard to call. The ends were cut back, 6 bases at V and 0 bases at J, with 17 bases in the middle. Germline V gene lookup returns CDR1 LNHDA and CDR2 SQIVND (reference sequence). This CDR3 has 16 amino acids. CDR3 sequence (DNA): TGTGCCAGTAGAATTATGACCAAGGCGATGAACACTGAAGCTTTCTTT. Protein: CASRIMTKAMNTEAFF.

V gene TRBV5-5 combines with J gene TRBJ1-5; tentative D call: TRBD1 (6 bases). The germline V gene encodes CDR1 SGHKS and CDR2 YYEKEE (reference sequence). The CDR3 has 14 amino acids. Trimming removed 3 bases from V and 1 base from J, with 8 bases in between. In nucleotides, the CDR3 is TGTGCCAGCAGCTCTCAGGGGAGCAATCAGCCCCAGCATTTT. Translation: CASSSQGSNQPQHF.

Many counts were recorded for this clonotype. The chain employs TRBV29-1 and TRBJ1-1; possibly TRBD1 for D (5 bases). In germline, CDR1 is SQVTM, CDR2 ANQGSEA. Trimming shortened V by 0 bases and J by 0 bases, and 14 bases separated the two germline ends. This CDR3 region has 16 residues. The CDR3: CSVEDLRVGLNTEAFF. Written as DNA, the CDR3 is TGCAGCGTTGAAGATCTCAGGGTCGGACTGAACACTGAAGCTTTCTTT.